These 17 T cell receptor beta chains came from one sample sequenced in a study of Ad26.COV2.S vaccination and SARS-CoV-2 variants. Treatment defined: over 15 received Ad26.COV2.S at low or high dose, single or two shots; 5 received placebo; per-sample allocation not given. Sample collection was performed on day 63 after the first vaccine or placebo injection. Generated by immunoSEQ multiplex PCR, the TCRdb table keeps only in-frame clones and is missing some. The table includes about 350,000 clones, 70% to 90% detected once. The input for sequencing was peripheral blood, taken in a trial of Ad26.COV2.S vaccine versus placebo. The source is a person between 18 and 59 years old who received the Ad26.COV2.S COVID-19 vaccine or a placebo.

The chain couples TRBV3-1 (or the pseudogene TRBV3-2) to TRBJ2-5, with D possibly matching TRBD2 (5 bases). Germline-derived CDR1 and CDR2 are LGHDT and YNNKEL (reference sequence). V lost 1 base to trimming and J lost 7 bases, with 13 bases between them. The CDR3 consists of 14 residues. DNA of the CDR3: TGTGCCAGCAGCCAAGCGGGGAGAGCTAGGACCCAGTACTTC. Encoded protein: CASSQAGRARTQYF.

The rearrangement uses TRBV30 and TRBJ2-3; 9 bases match TRBD2. Germline CDR1 is GTSNPN and CDR2 is SVGIG (reference sequence). Unmatched junction bases numbered 8, after V lost 4 bases and J lost 6 bases. The CDR3 length is 14 residues. DNA of the CDR3: TGTGCCTGGACCCTTGGGCTAGCGGGGGATACGCAGTATTTT. As protein: CAWTLGLAGDTQYF.

This chain connects TRBV27 to TRBJ2-7, with TRBD1 as a possible D gene (5 bases). CDR1 and CDR2 from the germline V gene are MNHEY and SMNVEV (reference sequence). The CDR3 totals 14 residues. V was clipped by 3 bases and J by 3 bases, with 12 bases between them. CDR3 sequence (DNA): TGTGCCAGCAGTTTGGCGTCAGGGATCTACGAGCAGTACTTC. This codes for CASSLASGIYEQYF.

The chain carries TRBV9 and TRBJ2-3, with D possibly TRBD2 on 7 matching bases. Deletions cut 3 bases from V and 2 bases from J, with 22 bases between. This CDR3 has 18 amino acids. Germline assignment: CDR1 SGDLS and CDR2 YYNGEE. The CDR3 DNA reads TGTGCCAGCAGCGGCGGGCAGGGAGGGGGTAGCGCCACAGATACGCAGTATTTT. Protein: CASSGGQGGGSATDTQYF.

The chain couples TRBV7-7 to TRBJ2-5; weak D call: TRBD1 (5 bases). V was pared by 1 base and J by 0 bases, with 12 bases between. The CDR3 spans 16 residues. In germline, CDR1 is SSHAT, CDR2 FNYEAQ (reference sequence). The CDR3 loop reads CASSLVEGANQETQYF. CDR3 nucleotides: TGTGCCAGCAGCTTAGTGGAAGGGGCGAACCAAGAGACCCAGTACTTC.

V and J are TRBV14 and TRBJ2-7, with a weak D call TRBD1 (6 bases). V was trimmed by 2 bases and J by 2 bases, leaving 10 bases between them. CDR3 length: 14 residues. Per germline, CDR1 SGHDN and CDR2 FVKESK. The CDR3 DNA follows: TGTGCCAGCAGCCAACAGGGGCTAACCTACGAGCAGTACTTC. Its protein is CASSQQGLTYEQYF.

J is TRBJ1-5 and V is TRBV12-3 or TRBV12-4, with no clear D. CDR3 size: 13 residues. Trimming took 5 bases from V and 10 from J, leaving 15 bases between them. The CDR3 sequence is CASSPERVTPQHF. In DNA, the CDR3 is TGTGCCAGCAGTCCGGAAAGGGTCACTCCCCAGCATTTT.

As regards this clone: Germline and junction disagree at one end, which may indicate a read error. V is TRBV10-3 and J is TRBJ2-7, with 10 bases lining up with TRBD2. CDR1 is ENHRY and CDR2 is SYGVKD in the germline V gene. The CDR3 sequence is 14 residues long. The CDR3 reads CAISPAGGGYGQYF. CDR3 nucleotides: TGTGCCATCAGCCCAGCGGGAGGGGGGTACGGGCAGTACTTC.

The chain links TRBV7-2 to TRBJ1-6; unclear D gene. Germline loops: CDR1 SGHTA, CDR2 FQGNSA. This CDR3 has 16 residues. Trimming pared 6 bases from V and 5 bases from J, leaving 17 bases between. This CDR3 reads CASRRSIERDNSPLHF. The CDR3 DNA reads as TGTGCCAGCAGGAGGTCGATAGAACGGGATAATTCACCCCTCCACTTT.

The chain is built from TRBV6-1 and TRBJ1-2; D remains ambiguous. V shed 3 bases and J shed 8 bases, with 13 bases lying between them. Germline assignment: CDR1 MNHNS and CDR2 SASEGT. The CDR3 length is 13 residues. The CDR3 DNA is TGTGCCAGCAGTGACCGGAGGTCTTGGGGCTACACCTTC. This sequence encodes CASSDRRSWGYTF.

This chain connects TRBV7-9 to TRBJ2-2; D is perhaps TRBD1 (5 bases). The CDR3 is made up of 15 amino acids. The V gene lost 1 base and the J gene lost 4 bases, with 10 bases spanning the gap. The germline gives CDR1 SEHNR, CDR2 FQNEAQ (reference sequence). The DNA of the CDR3 is TGTGCCAGCAGCTTAGGGACACAAGTCACCGGGGAGCTGTTTTTT. Translated, it gives CASSLGTQVTGELFF.

The genes are TRBV18 and TRBJ2-5; 8 bases fit TRBD1. The V and J ends lost 3 bases and 1 base, in that order; junction bases with no gene match: 1. The CDR3 contains 14 residues. In germline, CDR1 is KGHSH, CDR2 LQKENI. CDR3 region: CASSPDRVQETQYF. The CDR3 DNA sequence: TGTGCCAGCTCACCGGACAGGGTCCAAGAGACCCAGTACTTC.

This clone was found a few times. The chain couples TRBV3-1 (or the pseudogene TRBV3-2) to TRBJ2-2; the D is unclear. The V end lost 3 bases, the J end lost 8 bases, and 19 bases lay between the germline ends. The CDR3 spans 16 residues. The germline gives CDR1 LGHDT, CDR2 YNNKEL (reference sequence). The CDR3 region has the DNA TGTGCCAGCAGCCATGCTTCCCGGGCCGACCAGGGGGAGCTGTTTTTT. The encoded protein is CASSHASRADQGELFF.

The chain carries TRBV7-8 and TRBJ2-5; 15 bases are shared with TRBD2. The trim removed 5 bases at V and 5 bases at J, leaving 9 bases unmatched. The germline CDR1 and CDR2 sequences are SGHVS and FQNEAQ. The CDR3 is 17 residues long. The CDR3 bases are TGTGCCAGCAGCGTAGGGACTAGCGGGGGGATCGGGGAGACCCAGTACTTC. Protein: CASSVGTSGGIGETQYF. The whole variable domain, remainder taken from reference TRBV7-8 and TRBJ2-5, is GAGVSQSPRYKVAKRGQDVALRCDPISGHVSLFWYQQALGQGPEFLTYFQNEAQLDKSGLPSDRFFAERPEGSVSTLKIQRTQQEDSAVYLCASSVGTSGGIGETQYFGPGTRLLVL.

This chain connects TRBV2 to TRBJ2-3; D not resolved. V was cut by 4 bases and J by 4 bases, with 6 bases left in between. The CDR3 totals 12 residues. Germline CDR1 and CDR2: SNHLY and FYNNEI. CDR3 sequence (DNA): TGTGCCAGCAGTGTAATCTCAGATACGCAGTATTTT. This translates into CASSVISDTQYF.

In the case of this clone: Different DNA sequences within this sample yield the same CDR3. The chain uses TRBV19 and TRBJ2-7; D might be TRBD1 (6 bases). There are 14 residues in the CDR3. V shed 2 bases and J shed 2 bases, with 10 bases lying between them. Germline V gives CDR1 LNHDA, CDR2 SQIVND (reference sequence). CDR3 protein: CASSIKQGAYEQYF. DNA of the CDR3: TGTGCCAGTAGTATAAAACAGGGCGCCTACGAGCAGTACTTC.

This clone was seen just once. The chain recombines TRBV15 with TRBJ2-5; D perhaps matches TRBD2 (6 bases). Germline CDR1 LNHNV, CDR2 YYDKDF (reference sequence). Trimming removed 2 bases from V and 1 base from J, with 8 bases in between. The CDR3 runs to 14 residues. The CDR3 region has the DNA TGTGCCACCAGCAGACTAGCGACCCAAGAGACCCAGTACTTC. Its protein is CATSRLATQETQYF.